Sequencing of this TCR beta chain was carried out in a study of blood T cells in healthy people across ages. A second PCR of roughly 7 to 11 cycles used a sample-barcoded 5' primer and a J-beta primer mix. Via MiXCR, TCRdb re-called the 5' RACE reads, giving one row per CDR3 protein. In the table there are some 710,000 distinct CDR3 sequences, 22% of which are singletons. Sequencing input: blood. The TCR was taken from a man between 65 and 79 years old in good health.

CDR3 in amino acids: CASSRSPGGGNTIYF. The CDR3 nucleotides are TGTGCCAGCAGCCGCTCCCCAGGGGGTGGAAACACCATATATTTT. This chain links TRBV7-2 with TRBJ1-3, with 7 bases lining up with TRBD1. The CDR3 length is 15 residues. The germline V gene has CDR1 SGHTA and CDR2 FQGNSA. The V and J ends lost 5 bases and 3 bases, in that order; junction bases with no gene match: 7.